What follows are 32 T cell receptor beta chains derived from one specimen sequenced in a study of long-term antiretroviral therapy in people with HIV. Survey level was the resolution at which the v3.0 immunoSEQ assay ran. Generated by immunoSEQ multiplex PCR, the TCRdb table keeps only in-frame clones and is missing some. The table lists over 25,000 clones, almost 95% of them singletons. Sequences were derived from unsorted PBMCs, sampled around 7.4 years after starting antiretroviral therapy. These receptors were taken from a man aged 50-60 years with HIV.

J is TRBJ1-5 and V is TRBV9, with 7 positions matching TRBD1. Trimming at V came to 0 bases and at J to 3 bases, leaving 3 bases not matched to a gene. The CDR3 length is 15 residues. Germline V gene sequence: CDR1 SGDLS, CDR2 YYNGEE. The CDR3 coding sequence is TGTGCCAGCAGCGTAGGACAGGGATTCAATCAGCCCCAGCATTTT. Translation: CASSVGQGFNQPQHF.

DNA for the CDR3: TGTGCCAGCAGCTTGGAAAGGTCTGCTAACTATGGCTACACCTTC. Its translation: CASSLERSANYGYTF. This chain links TRBV5-4 with TRBJ1-2; D call uncertain. The V end was cut by 0 bases, the J end by 0 bases, with 9 bases between. Germline loops: CDR1 SGHNT, CDR2 YYREEE (reference sequence). The CDR3 has 15 amino acids.

The chain is built from TRBV5-6 and TRBJ2-1; 10 bases line up with TRBD2. The CDR3 is 18 residues long. Germline trimming cut 4 bases from V and 7 bases from J; bases unmatched to any gene: 17. In germline, CDR1 is SGHDT, CDR2 YYEEEE. CDR3 bases: TGTGCCAGCAGCGGGTGGGGTAGCGGGGGGCCGTCGGGGAATGAGCAGTTCTTC. It specifies CASSGWGSGGPSGNEQFF.

The rearrangement joins TRBV6-4 to TRBJ1-6, with 7 nucleotides matching TRBD1. With V trimmed by 6 bases and J by 0 bases, 5 bases remained unmatched. CDR3 length: 16 amino acids. Germline V gene data show CDR1 as MRHNA and CDR2 as SNTAGT. CDR3 in DNA: TGTGCCAGCAGAAGGGACAGCAGCTCCTATAATTCACCCCTCCACTTT. This encodes CASRRDSSSYNSPLHF.

The gene calls are TRBV11-2 and TRBJ2-1, with 11 positions matching TRBD2. The V and J ends lost 5 bases and 2 bases, in that order; junction bases with no gene match: 5. Germline CDR1 and CDR2: SGHAT and FQNNGV. This CDR3 contains 16 residues. The CDR3, as DNA: TGTGCCAGCAGCCTTAGCGGGGGGGCCACCTACAATGAGCAGTTCTTC. It translates to CASSLSGGATYNEQFF.

CDR3 protein: CAIEGDGDTQYF. The DNA for the CDR3 is TGTGCCATCGAGGGAGACGGGGATACGCAGTATTTT. This chain links TRBV10-3 with TRBJ2-3; D might be TRBD2 (5 bases). The CDR3 is made up of 12 amino acids. Trimming took off 8 bases at V and 6 bases at J, with 12 bases between the two ends. Looked up from germline, CDR1 is ENHRY and CDR2 is SYGVKD.

The chain recombines TRBV2 with TRBJ2-6; 9 bases are a match to TRBD1. The CDR3 consists of 20 residues. V trimming: 6 bases; J trimming: 3 bases; junction bases outside the gene matches: 18. Germline values: CDR1 SNHLY, CDR2 FYNNEI. Here the CDR3 reads CASRNNRQGEFLVGANVLTF. The CDR3 DNA reads as TGTGCCAGCAGAAACAACCGACAGGGGGAATTCCTCGTTGGGGCCAACGTCCTGACTTTC.

This clone was detected once. The rearrangement uses TRBV7-6 and TRBJ2-3; 7 bases are a match to TRBD1. Germline values: CDR1 SGHVS, CDR2 FNYEAQ. J lost 1 base, V lost 2 bases, and 3 bases had no gene match. The CDR3 length is 15 residues. CDR3 bases: TGTGCCAGCAGCTTACAAGGGGGCCGCACAGATACGCAGTATTTT. Residues: CASSLQGGRTDTQYF.

The rearrangement uses TRBV9 and TRBJ1-2; D is ambiguous. The CDR3 is 12 amino acids. Trimming pared 4 bases from V and 6 bases from J, leaving 10 bases between. CDR1 and CDR2 (germline): SGDLS, YYNGEE. The CDR3 loop reads CASSKLPNGYTF. The CDR3 bases are TGTGCCAGCAGCAAACTTCCCAATGGCTACACCTTC.

This clone was counted once. The genes are TRBV6-6 and TRBJ2-2, with D hard to call. This CDR3 spans 15 amino acids. The germline gives CDR1 MNHNY, CDR2 SVGAGI (reference sequence). V shed 5 bases and J shed 0 bases, with 10 bases lying between them. This CDR3 reads CASSSPRPNTGELFF. The CDR3 bases are TGTGCCAGCAGTAGCCCCAGGCCGAACACCGGGGAGCTGTTTTTT.

The CDR3 DNA is TGTGCCAGTACCATGGGATGGGACGTCAATCAGCCCCAGCATTTT. It translates to CASTMGWDVNQPQHF. The rearrangement joins TRBV19 to TRBJ1-5; D is perhaps TRBD1 (5 bases). V gave up 7 bases and J gave up 3 bases, with 16 bases separating them. The CDR3 runs 15 residues. Germline V gene data show CDR1 as LNHDA and CDR2 as SQIVND (reference sequence). The entire variable domain, with the rest obtained from reference TRBV19 and TRBJ1-5, is as follows: DGGITQSPKYLFRKEGQNVTLSCEQNLNHDAMYWYRQDPGQGLRLIYYSQIVNDFQKGDIAEGYSVSREKKESFPLTVTSAQKNPTAFYLCASTMGWDVNQPQHFGDGTRLSIL.

This rearrangement joins TRBV4-1 to TRBJ1-2; possible D gene TRBD1, 5 bases. The CDR3 is 15 residues long. V was pared by 1 base and J by 2 bases, with 11 bases between. Germline lookup yields CDR1 MGHRA and CDR2 YSYEKL. The CDR3, as DNA: TGCGCCAGCAGCCAAGTTATAGGACAAAACTATGGCTACACCTTC. It yields the protein CASSQVIGQNYGYTF.

The chain is built from TRBV28 and TRBJ1-4, with 8 nucleotides matching TRBD1. Germline lookup yields CDR1 MDHEN and CDR2 SYDVKM. V shed 5 bases, J shed 10 bases, and the junction held 12 bases outside the gene matches. The CDR3 consists of 15 residues. The CDR3 coding sequence is TGTGCCAGCAGTCAAAACAGGGGGAGGAGGTCAAAACTGTTTTTT. Translated, it gives CASSQNRGRRSKLFF.

The chain recombines TRBV19 with TRBJ1-2, with TRBD1 matching over 9 bases. Germline values: CDR1 LNHDA, CDR2 SQIVND (reference sequence). The V and J ends lost 9 bases and 6 bases, in that order; junction bases with no gene match: 11. The CDR3 is 14 residues long. CDR3 DNA: TGTGCCAGCGAAGTAGGGACAGGGAAGAATGGCTACACCTTC. Amino acid sequence: CASEVGTGKNGYTF.

The chain is built from TRBV28 and TRBJ2-4; tentatively, D is TRBD1 or TRBD2 (5 bases each). This CDR3 spans 15 amino acids. Germline-derived CDR1 and CDR2 are MDHEN and SYDVKM. Deletions cut 3 bases from V and 1 base from J, with 10 bases between. The CDR3 coding sequence is TGTGCCAGCAGTTTGCTCGGGACGGCCAAAAACATTCAGTACTTC. It translates to CASSLLGTAKNIQYF.

A single count supports this clone. V and J are TRBV4-1 and TRBJ2-3; possible D gene TRBD2, 6 bases. The length of the CDR3 is 15 residues. V lost 5 bases to trimming and J lost 7 bases, with 19 bases between them. Per germline, CDR1 MGHRA and CDR2 YSYEKL. The CDR3 loop is CASSAPGDPLHTQYF. The CDR3 DNA sequence: TGCGCCAGCAGCGCCCCGGGGGACCCCCTTCATACGCAGTATTTT.

In DNA form, the CDR3 reads TGCGCCAGCAGCGAACGTCGGCCGAACACCGGGGAGCTGTTTTTT. Protein: CASSERRPNTGELFF. V usage is TRBV5-1 and J usage is TRBJ2-2; no reliable D call. The germline V gene has CDR1 SGHRS and CDR2 YFSETQ. The CDR3 is made up of 15 amino acids. Trimming took off 4 bases at V and 0 bases at J, with 10 bases between the two ends.

This clone is a singleton in its sample. The J gene is TRBJ1-2, the V gene TRBV27; 8 bases agree with TRBD1. The germline gives CDR1 MNHEY, CDR2 SMNVEV (reference sequence). This CDR3 contains 14 residues. The V gene end was trimmed by 5 bases and the J gene end by 4 bases; junction bases not matched to a gene: 6. CDR3 DNA sequence: TGTGCCAGCAGTCCCTTAACAGGGGGCTATGGCTACACCTTC. It codes for CASSPLTGGYGYTF.

The chain uses TRBV19 and TRBJ2-6, with D maybe TRBD1 (6 bases). Trimming shortened V by 5 bases and J by 2 bases, and 13 bases separated the two germline ends. CDR1 is LNHDA and CDR2 is SQIVND in the germline V gene (reference sequence). The CDR3 has 16 amino acids. As DNA, the CDR3 is TGTGCCAGTAGTCTTGATACAGGGACTGGGGCCAACGTCCTGACTTTC. This codes for CASSLDTGTGANVLTF.

In the case of this clone: Distinct nucleotide sequences in the sample also encode this CDR3. The gene calls are TRBV20-1 and TRBJ2-7, with D hard to call. The CDR3 is 11 residues long. CDR1 and CDR2 (germline): DFQATT, SNEGSKA (reference sequence). Trimming removed 0 bases from V and 6 bases from J, with 6 bases in between. CDR3 region: CSARDLGEQYF. CDR3 in DNA: TGCAGTGCTAGAGATCTCGGCGAGCAGTACTTC.

This clone was seen a single time. This rearrangement joins TRBV28 to TRBJ2-2, with D uncertain. This CDR3 is 14 amino acids long. Germline V CDR1 and CDR2: MDHEN, SYDVKM. The germline V and J ends were trimmed by 2 bases and 3 bases, with 7 bases remaining between them. The CDR3 sequence: CASSLQVDTGELFF. CDR3 bases: TGTGCCAGCAGTTTACAGGTAGACACCGGGGAGCTGTTTTTT.

J is TRBJ1-5 and V is TRBV6-5; 8 nucleotides align to TRBD1. The CDR3 sequence is 15 residues long. The V segment lost 6 bases and the J segment 6 bases; nucleotides outside the gene matches: 10. The germline CDR1 and CDR2 sequences are MNHEY and SVGAGI. The DNA for the CDR3 is TGTGCCAGCAGCGTCGTGCCAGGGGGCGGTCAGCCCCAGCATTTT. Translating it yields CASSVVPGGGQPQHF.

The chain links TRBV6-1 to TRBJ2-2, with D hard to call. The CDR3 runs 12 residues. Trimming removed 2 bases from V and 8 bases from J, with 6 bases in between. Germline lookup yields CDR1 MNHNS and CDR2 SASEGT. CDR3 nucleotide sequence: TGTGCCAGCAGTGAACGATCGGGGGAGCTGTTTTTT. Its translation is CASSERSGELFF.

This clone was seen a few times. The chain joins TRBV21-1 to TRBJ2-2; TRBD1, the D gene given by the table, was not confirmed from the DNA. TRBV21-1 is an annotated pseudogene. CDR3 length equals 16 residues. The CDR3 nucleotides are TGTGCCAGCAGCACCATGACAGGGACGAACACCGGGGAGCTGTTTTTT. Protein product: CASSTMTGTNTGELFF.

V gene TRBV29-1 combines with J gene TRBJ2-7; TRBD2 matches at 9 bases. Germline CDR1 is SQVTM and CDR2 is ANQGSEA. J gave up 1 base and V 5 bases, and 12 bases lay outside the gene matches. The CDR3 is 16 residues long. The CDR3: CSVIGSETSGSYEQYF. The CDR3, as DNA: TGCAGCGTTATCGGCAGCGAGACTAGCGGATCCTACGAGCAGTACTTC.

The chain joins TRBV19 to TRBJ2-3; maybe TRBD1 (5 bases). This CDR3 has 16 residues. The germline V gene encodes CDR1 LNHDA and CDR2 SQIVND (reference sequence). V lost 1 base, J lost 0 bases, and 11 bases lay in between. The CDR3 DNA sequence: TGTGCCAGTAGTATAGTTAGACAGAGGAGCACAGATACGCAGTATTTT. Its translation is CASSIVRQRSTDTQYF.

The V gene is TRBV5-8, the J gene TRBJ1-4; D is undetermined. The CDR3 is 14 residues long. The germline V gene encodes CDR1 SGHTS and CDR2 YDEGEE. Trimming left V 0 bases short and J 4 bases short, with 7 bases between. The CDR3 nucleotides are TGTGCCAGCAGCTTGGGAGCGTTTAATGAAAAACTGTTTTTT. Translated: CASSLGAFNEKLFF.

The rearrangement joins TRBV6-5 to TRBJ2-5; no reliable D call. The CDR3 sequence is 14 residues long. V was shortened by 4 bases and J by 4 bases, with 13 bases between the two germline ends. Germline values: CDR1 MNHEY, CDR2 SVGAGI. The CDR3 loop reads CASSSPSRRETQYF. The DNA for the CDR3 is TGTGCCAGCAGTTCCCCTTCTCGGAGAGAGACCCAGTACTTC.

The chain couples TRBV27 to TRBJ1-2; 9 positions match TRBD1. The CDR3 runs to 15 residues. From germline, CDR1 is MNHEY and CDR2 SMNVEV (reference sequence). With V trimmed by 4 bases and J by 2 bases, 5 bases remained unmatched. The CDR3 spells CASSSGQGWNYGYTF. In DNA form, the CDR3 reads TGTGCCAGCAGTTCAGGACAGGGGTGGAACTATGGCTACACCTTC.

The rearrangement uses TRBV30 and TRBJ2-1; 12 bases line up with TRBD2. V trimming: 0 bases; J trimming: 7 bases; junction bases outside the gene matches: 10. CDR3 length: 17 amino acids. Per germline, CDR1 GTSNPN and CDR2 SVGIG (reference sequence). DNA of the CDR3: TGTGCCTGGAGTGTTGTGACGACTAGCGGGGGACGTAATGAGCAGTTCTTC. Protein sequence: CAWSVVTTSGGRNEQFF.

This rearrangement joins TRBV28 to TRBJ2-1; 8 nucleotides match TRBD2. The CDR3 covers 16 residues. J was trimmed by 8 bases and V by 1 base; bases with no gene match: 10. The germline gives CDR1 MDHEN, CDR2 SYDVKM. CDR3 amino acids: CASSLYPRGANDEQFF. CDR3 nucleotides: TGTGCCAGCAGTTTATACCCGCGGGGGGCGAATGATGAGCAGTTCTTC.

The chain couples TRBV10-1 to TRBJ2-1; D may be TRBD2 (6 bases). CDR3 length: 14 residues. V lost 7 bases and J lost 1, with 11 bases in between. Germline loops: CDR1 WNHNN, CDR2 SYGVQD (reference sequence). This chain's CDR3 is CASNGGYSYNEQFF. The CDR3, as DNA: TGCGCCAGCAACGGAGGGTATTCCTACAATGAGCAGTTCTTC.